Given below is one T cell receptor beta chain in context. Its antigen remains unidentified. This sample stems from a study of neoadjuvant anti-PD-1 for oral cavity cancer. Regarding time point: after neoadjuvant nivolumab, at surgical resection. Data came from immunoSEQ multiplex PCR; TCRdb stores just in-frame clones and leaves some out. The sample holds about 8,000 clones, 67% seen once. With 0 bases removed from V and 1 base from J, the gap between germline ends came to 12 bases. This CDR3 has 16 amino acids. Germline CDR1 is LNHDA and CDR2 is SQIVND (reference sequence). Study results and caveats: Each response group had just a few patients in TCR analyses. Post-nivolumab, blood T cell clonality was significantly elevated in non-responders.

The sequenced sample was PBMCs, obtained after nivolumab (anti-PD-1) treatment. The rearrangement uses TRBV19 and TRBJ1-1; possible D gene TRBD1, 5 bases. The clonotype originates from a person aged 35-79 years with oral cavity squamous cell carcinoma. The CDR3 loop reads CASSIDLGGANTEAFF. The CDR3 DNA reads TGTGCCAGTAGTATAGATCTGGGGGGAGCGAACACTGAAGCTTTCTTT.